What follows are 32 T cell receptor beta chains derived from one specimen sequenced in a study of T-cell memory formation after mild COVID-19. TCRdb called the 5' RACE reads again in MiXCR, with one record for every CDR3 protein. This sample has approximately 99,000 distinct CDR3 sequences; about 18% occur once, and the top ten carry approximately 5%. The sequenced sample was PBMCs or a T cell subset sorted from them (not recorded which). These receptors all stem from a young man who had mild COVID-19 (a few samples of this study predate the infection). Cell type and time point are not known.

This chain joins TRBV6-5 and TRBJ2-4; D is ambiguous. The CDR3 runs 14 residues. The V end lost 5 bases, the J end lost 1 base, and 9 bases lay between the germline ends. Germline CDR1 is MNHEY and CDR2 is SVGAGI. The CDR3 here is CASSTGGAKNIQYF. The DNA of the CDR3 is TGTGCCAGCAGTACGGGCGGTGCCAAAAACATTCAGTACTTC.

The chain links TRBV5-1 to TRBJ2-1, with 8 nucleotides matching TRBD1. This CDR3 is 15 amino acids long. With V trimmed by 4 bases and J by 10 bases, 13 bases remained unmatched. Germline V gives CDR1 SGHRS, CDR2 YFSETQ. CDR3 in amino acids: CASSGPGGVLGEQFF. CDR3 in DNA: TGCGCCAGCAGCGGACCAGGGGGCGTCTTGGGAGAGCAGTTCTTC. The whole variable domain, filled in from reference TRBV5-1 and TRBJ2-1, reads KAGVTQTPRYLIKTRGQQVTLSCSPISGHRSVSWYQQTPGQGLQFLFEYFSETQRNKGNFPGRFSGRQFSNSRSEMNVSTLELGDSALYLCASSGPGGVLGEQFFGPGTRLTVL.

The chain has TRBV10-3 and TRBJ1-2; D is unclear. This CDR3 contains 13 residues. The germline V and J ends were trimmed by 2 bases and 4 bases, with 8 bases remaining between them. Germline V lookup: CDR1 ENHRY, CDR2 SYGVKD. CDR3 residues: CAISEQQFYGYTF. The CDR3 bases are TGTGCCATCAGTGAGCAGCAGTTCTATGGCTACACCTTC.

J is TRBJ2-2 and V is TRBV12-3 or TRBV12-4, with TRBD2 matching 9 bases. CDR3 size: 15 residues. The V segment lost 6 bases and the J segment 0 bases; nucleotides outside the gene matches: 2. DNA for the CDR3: TGTGCCAGCAGGACTAGCGGCTCGAACACCGGGGAGCTGTTTTTT. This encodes CASRTSGSNTGELFF.

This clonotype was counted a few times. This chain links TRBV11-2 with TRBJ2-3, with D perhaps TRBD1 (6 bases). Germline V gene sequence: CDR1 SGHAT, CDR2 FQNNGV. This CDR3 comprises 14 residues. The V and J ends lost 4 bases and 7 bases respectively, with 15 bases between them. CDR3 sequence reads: CASSSVLDRYTQYF. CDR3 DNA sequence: TGTGCCAGCAGCTCGGTACTAGACAGGTATACGCAGTATTTT.

CDR3 amino acids: CASSLGRGNVGETQYF. CDR3 bases: TGTGCCAGCAGCTTAGGTCGCGGGAACGTCGGGGAGACCCAGTACTTC. The rearrangement uses TRBV7-2 and TRBJ2-5; a possible D gene is TRBD2 (6 bases). Germline V lookup: CDR1 SGHTA, CDR2 FQGNSA. This CDR3 is 16 amino acids long. V lost 1 base to trimming and J lost 5 bases, with 17 bases between them. Based on the CDR3 plus reference TRBV7-2 and TRBJ2-5, the full variable domain is GAGVSQSPSNKVTEKGKDVELRCDPISGHTALYWYRQSLGQGLEFLIYFQGNSAPDKSGLPSDRFSAERTGGSVSTLTIQRTQQEDSAVYLCASSLGRGNVGETQYFGPGTRLLVL.

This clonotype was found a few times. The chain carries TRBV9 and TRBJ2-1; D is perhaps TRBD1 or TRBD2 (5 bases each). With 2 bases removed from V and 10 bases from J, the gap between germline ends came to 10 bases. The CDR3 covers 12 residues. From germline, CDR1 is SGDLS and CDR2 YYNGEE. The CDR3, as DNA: TGTGCCAGCAGCGTGGGGGTCCAGGAGCAGTTCTTC. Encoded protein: CASSVGVQEQFF.

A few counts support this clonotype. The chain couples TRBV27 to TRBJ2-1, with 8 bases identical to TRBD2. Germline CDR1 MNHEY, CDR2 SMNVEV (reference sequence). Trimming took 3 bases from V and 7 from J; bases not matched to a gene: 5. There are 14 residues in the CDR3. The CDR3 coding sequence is TGTGCCAGCAGTTTTCGCGGGGGGCCTAATGAGCAGTTCTTC. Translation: CASSFRGGPNEQFF.

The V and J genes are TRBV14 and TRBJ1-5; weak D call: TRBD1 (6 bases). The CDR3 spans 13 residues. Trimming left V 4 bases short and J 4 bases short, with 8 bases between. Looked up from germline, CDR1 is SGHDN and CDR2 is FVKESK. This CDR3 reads CASSPDSNQPQHF. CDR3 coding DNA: TGTGCCAGCAGCCCGGACAGTAATCAGCCCCAGCATTTT.

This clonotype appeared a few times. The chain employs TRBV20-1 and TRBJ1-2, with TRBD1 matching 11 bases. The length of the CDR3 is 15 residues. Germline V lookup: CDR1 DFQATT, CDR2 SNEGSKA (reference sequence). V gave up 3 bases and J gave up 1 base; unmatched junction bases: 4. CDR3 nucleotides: TGCAGTGCTAGCCGGGGGACAGGGGGTAACTATGGCTACACCTTC. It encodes CSASRGTGGNYGYTF.

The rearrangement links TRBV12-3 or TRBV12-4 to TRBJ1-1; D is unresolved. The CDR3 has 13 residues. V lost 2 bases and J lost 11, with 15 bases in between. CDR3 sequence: CASSLLGSLGAFF. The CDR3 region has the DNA TGTGCCAGCAGTTTATTGGGAAGTTTGGGGGCTTTCTTT.

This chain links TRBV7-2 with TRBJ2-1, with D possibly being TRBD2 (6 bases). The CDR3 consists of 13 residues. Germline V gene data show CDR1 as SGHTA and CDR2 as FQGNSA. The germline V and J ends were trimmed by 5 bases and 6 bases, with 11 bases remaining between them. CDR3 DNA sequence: TGTGCCAGCAGCGTGCCCGGGGGCAATGAGCAGTTCTTC. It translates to CASSVPGGNEQFF.

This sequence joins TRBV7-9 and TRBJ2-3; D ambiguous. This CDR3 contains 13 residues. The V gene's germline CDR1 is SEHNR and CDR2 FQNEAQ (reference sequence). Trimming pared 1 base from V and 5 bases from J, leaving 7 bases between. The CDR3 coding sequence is TGTGCCAGCAGCTTAGTAGATGTAGATACGCAGTATTTT. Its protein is CASSLVDVDTQYF.

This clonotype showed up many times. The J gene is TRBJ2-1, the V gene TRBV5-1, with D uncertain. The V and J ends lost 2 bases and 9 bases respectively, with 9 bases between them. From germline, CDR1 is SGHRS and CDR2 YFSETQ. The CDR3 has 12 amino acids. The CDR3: CASSFDKGEQFF. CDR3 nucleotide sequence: TGCGCCAGCAGCTTCGACAAGGGTGAGCAGTTCTTC.

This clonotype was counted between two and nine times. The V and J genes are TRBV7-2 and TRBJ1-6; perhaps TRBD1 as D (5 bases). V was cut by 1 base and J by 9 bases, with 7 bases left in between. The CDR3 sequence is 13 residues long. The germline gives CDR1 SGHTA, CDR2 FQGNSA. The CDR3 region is CASSLVRGSPLHF. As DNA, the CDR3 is TGTGCCAGCAGCTTAGTTAGGGGTTCACCCCTCCACTTT.

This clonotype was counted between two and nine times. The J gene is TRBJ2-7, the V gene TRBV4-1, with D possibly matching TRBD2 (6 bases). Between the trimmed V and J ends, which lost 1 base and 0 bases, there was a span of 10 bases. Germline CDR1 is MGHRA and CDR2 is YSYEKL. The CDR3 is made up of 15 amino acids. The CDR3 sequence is CASSQGLVVSYEQYF. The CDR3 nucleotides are TGCGCCAGCAGCCAAGGACTAGTGGTCTCCTACGAGCAGTACTTC.

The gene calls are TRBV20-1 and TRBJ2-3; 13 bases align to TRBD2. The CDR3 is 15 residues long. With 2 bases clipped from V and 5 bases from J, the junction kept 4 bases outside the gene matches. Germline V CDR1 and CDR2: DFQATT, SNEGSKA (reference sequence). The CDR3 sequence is CSARPGLAGRDTQYF. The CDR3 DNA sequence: TGCAGTGCTAGACCGGGACTAGCGGGGAGAGATACGCAGTATTTT.

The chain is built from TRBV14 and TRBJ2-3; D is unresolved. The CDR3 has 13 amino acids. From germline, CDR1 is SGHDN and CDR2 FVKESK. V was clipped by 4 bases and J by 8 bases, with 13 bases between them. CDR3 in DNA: TGTGCCAGCAGCCTTAGTAGGTTCCCTACGCAGTATTTT. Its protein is CASSLSRFPTQYF.

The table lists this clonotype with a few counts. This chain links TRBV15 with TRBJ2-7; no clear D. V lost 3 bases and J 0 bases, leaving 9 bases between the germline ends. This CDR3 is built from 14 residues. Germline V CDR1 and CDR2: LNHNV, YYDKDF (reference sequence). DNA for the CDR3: TGTGCCACCAGCAGTCGAGTGACCTCCTACGAGCAGTACTTC. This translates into CATSSRVTSYEQYF.

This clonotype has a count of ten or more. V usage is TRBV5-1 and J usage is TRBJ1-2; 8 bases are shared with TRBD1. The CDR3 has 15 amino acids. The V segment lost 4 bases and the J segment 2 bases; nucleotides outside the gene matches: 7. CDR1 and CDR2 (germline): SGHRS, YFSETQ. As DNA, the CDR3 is TGCGCCAGCAGCCCGAACAGGGGGACCAACTATGGCTACACCTTC. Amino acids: CASSPNRGTNYGYTF.

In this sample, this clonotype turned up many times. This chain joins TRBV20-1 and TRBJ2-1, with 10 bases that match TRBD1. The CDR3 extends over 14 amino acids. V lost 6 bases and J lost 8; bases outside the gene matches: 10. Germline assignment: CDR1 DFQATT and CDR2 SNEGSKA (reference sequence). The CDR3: CSAGAGQGSDEQFF. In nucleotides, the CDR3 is TGCAGTGCGGGGGCGGGACAGGGGTCGGATGAGCAGTTCTTC.

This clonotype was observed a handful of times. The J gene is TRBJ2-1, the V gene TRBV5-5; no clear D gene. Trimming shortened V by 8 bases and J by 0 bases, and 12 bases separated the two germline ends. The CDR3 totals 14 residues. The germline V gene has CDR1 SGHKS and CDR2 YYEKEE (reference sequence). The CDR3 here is CASRVTVSYNEQFF. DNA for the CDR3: TGTGCCAGTAGAGTGACGGTCTCCTACAATGAGCAGTTCTTC.

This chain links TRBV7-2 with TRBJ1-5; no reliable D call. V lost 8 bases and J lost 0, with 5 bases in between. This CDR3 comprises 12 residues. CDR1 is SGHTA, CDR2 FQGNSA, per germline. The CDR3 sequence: CASGDSNQPQHF. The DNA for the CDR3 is TGTGCCAGCGGGGATAGCAATCAGCCCCAGCATTTT.

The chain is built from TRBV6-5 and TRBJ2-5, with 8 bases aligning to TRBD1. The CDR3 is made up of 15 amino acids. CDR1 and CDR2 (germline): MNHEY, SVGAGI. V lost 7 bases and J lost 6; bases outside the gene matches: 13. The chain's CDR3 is CASTYSRTGLKTQYF. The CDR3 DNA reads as TGTGCCAGCACCTACTCCAGGACAGGGCTTAAGACCCAGTACTTC.

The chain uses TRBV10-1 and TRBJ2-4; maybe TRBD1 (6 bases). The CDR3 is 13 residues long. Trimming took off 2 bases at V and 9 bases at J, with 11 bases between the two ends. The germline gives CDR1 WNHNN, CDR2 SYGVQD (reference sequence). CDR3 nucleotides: TGCGCCAGCAGTGAGGCAGGGGTCGCCATTCAGTACTTC. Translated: CASSEAGVAIQYF.

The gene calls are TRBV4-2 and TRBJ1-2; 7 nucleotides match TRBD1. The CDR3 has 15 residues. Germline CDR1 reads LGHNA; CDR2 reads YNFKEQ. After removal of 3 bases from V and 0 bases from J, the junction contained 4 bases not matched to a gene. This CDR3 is CASSHTGEANYGYTF. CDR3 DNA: TGTGCCAGCAGCCATACAGGGGAGGCTAACTATGGCTACACCTTC.

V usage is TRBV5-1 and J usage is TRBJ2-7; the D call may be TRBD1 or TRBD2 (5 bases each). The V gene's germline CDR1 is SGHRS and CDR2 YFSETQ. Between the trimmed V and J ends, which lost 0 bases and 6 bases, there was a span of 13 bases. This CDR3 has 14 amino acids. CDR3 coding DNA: TGCGCCAGCAGCTTGGTTGGGGGTCCGGGCGAGCAGTACTTC. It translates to CASSLVGGPGEQYF.

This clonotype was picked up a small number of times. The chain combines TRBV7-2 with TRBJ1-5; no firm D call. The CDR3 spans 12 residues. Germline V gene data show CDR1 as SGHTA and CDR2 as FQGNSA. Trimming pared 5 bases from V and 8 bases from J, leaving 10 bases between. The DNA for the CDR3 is TGTGCCAGCAGCCCTCCTCGCGAGCCCCAGCATTTT. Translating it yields CASSPPREPQHF.

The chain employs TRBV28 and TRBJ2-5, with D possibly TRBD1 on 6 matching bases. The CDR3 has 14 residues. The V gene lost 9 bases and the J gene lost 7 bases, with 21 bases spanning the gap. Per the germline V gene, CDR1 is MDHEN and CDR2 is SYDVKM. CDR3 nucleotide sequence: TGTGCCAGTCTCCCGGGACATCGGGGATGGACCCAGTACTTC. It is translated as CASLPGHRGWTQYF. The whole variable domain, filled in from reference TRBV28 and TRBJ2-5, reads DVKVTQSSRYLVKRTGEKVFLECVQDMDHENMFWYRQDPGLGLRLIYFSYDVKMKEKGDIPEGYSVSREKKERFSLILESASTNQTSMYLCASLPGHRGWTQYFGPGTRLLVL.

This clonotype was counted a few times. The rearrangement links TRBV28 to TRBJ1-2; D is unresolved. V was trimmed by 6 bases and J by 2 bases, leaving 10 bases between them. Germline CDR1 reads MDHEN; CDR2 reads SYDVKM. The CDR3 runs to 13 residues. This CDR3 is CASSLAQNYGYTF. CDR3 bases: TGTGCCAGCAGCTTGGCACAAAACTATGGCTACACCTTC.

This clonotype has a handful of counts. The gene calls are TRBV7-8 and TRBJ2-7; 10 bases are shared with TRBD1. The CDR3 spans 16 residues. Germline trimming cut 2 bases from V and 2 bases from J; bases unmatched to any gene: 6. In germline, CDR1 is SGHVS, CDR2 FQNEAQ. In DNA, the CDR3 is TGTGCCAGCAGCTTATTAGCCGGGACAGGGGCCTACGAGCAGTACGTC. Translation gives CASSLLAGTGAYEQYV.

The CDR3 is CASRGLLSTGGYTF. The CDR3 DNA reads TGTGCCAGCAGGGGGTTACTCAGTACTGGAGGCTACACCTTC. This chain links TRBV12-3 or TRBV12-4 with TRBJ1-2; D remains unclear. The germline V and J ends were trimmed by 6 bases and 8 bases, with 19 bases remaining between them. CDR3 size: 14 residues.